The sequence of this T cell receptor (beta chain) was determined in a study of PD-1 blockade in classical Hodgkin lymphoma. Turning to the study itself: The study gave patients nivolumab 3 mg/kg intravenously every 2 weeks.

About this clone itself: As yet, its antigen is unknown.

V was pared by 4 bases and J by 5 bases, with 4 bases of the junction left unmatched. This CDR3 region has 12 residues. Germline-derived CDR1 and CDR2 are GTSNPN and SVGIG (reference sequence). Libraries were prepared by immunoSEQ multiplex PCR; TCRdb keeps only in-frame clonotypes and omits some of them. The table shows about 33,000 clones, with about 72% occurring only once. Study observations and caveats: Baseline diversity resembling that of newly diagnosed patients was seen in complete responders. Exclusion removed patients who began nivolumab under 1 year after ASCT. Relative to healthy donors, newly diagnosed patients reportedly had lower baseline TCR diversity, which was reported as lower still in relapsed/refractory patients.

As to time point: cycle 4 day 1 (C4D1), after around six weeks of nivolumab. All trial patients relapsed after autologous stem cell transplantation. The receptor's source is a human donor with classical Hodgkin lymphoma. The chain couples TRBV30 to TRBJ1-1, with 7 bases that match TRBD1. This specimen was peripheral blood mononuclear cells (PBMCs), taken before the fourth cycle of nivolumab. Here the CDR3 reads CAWIEQGTEAFF. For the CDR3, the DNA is TGTGCCTGGATAGAACAGGGGACTGAAGCTTTCTTT.